These 15 T cell receptor beta chains were all obtained from the same sample, sequenced in a study of cytomegalovirus exposure and HLA in healthy donors. This PCR relied on a set of 60 Vbeta primers and 13 Jbeta primers. Measured with immunoSEQ multiplex PCR; TCRdb has only the in-frame clones, and not every one. The table shows about 100,000 clones, with roughly 84% occurring only once. What was sequenced was PBMCs. Receptor source: a woman aged 18 to 35 in good health and CMV-seronegative.

The chain has TRBV2 and TRBJ2-3, with D possibly being TRBD1 (6 bases). CDR1 SNHLY and CDR2 FYNNEI come from the germline V gene. This CDR3 is built from 15 residues. The V gene lost 7 bases and the J gene lost 5 bases, with 19 bases spanning the gap. Here the CDR3 reads CASIQDSAVRDTQYF. As DNA, the CDR3 is TGTGCCAGCATCCAGGACAGCGCCGTTAGAGATACGCAGTATTTT. The whole variable domain, remainder taken from reference TRBV2 and TRBJ2-3, is EPEVTQTPSHQVTQMGQEVILRCVPISNHLYFYWYRQILGQKVEFLVSFYNNEISEKSEIFDDQFSVERPDGSNFTLKIRSTKLEDSAMYFCASIQDSAVRDTQYFGPGTRLTVL.

The table lists this clone with a count of one. V usage is TRBV7-3 and J usage is TRBJ2-2, with D hard to call. CDR3 length: 12 residues. V was trimmed by 5 bases and J by 7 bases, leaving 8 bases between them. Germline V CDR1 and CDR2: SGHTA, FQGTGA. The CDR3 is CASSPGLGELFF. The CDR3, as DNA: TGTGCCAGCAGCCCGGGTCTCGGGGAGCTGTTTTTT.

This clone was found once. The rearrangement links TRBV19 to TRBJ2-5; 9 bases line up with TRBD2. Germline CDR1 reads LNHDA; CDR2 reads SQIVND (reference sequence). V gave up 5 bases and J gave up 4 bases; unmatched junction bases: 8. This CDR3 spans 15 amino acids. The CDR3: CASSLAGGPGETQYF. Written as DNA, the CDR3 is TGTGCCAGTAGTCTTGCGGGAGGGCCGGGAGAGACCCAGTACTTC.

The chain recombines TRBV10-3 with TRBJ2-7; D possibly corresponds to TRBD1 (6 bases). Germline V gives CDR1 ENHRY, CDR2 SYGVKD. The CDR3 has 12 residues. V was pared by 3 bases and J by 7 bases, with 10 bases between. The CDR3 spells CAISDWGREQYF. In DNA form, the CDR3 reads TGTGCCATCAGTGACTGGGGGCGGGAGCAGTACTTC.

This clone was seen a few times. The chain recombines TRBV9 with TRBJ2-3, with D unresolved. V was cut by 4 bases and J by 4 bases, with 7 bases left in between. The CDR3 is 12 residues long. Per the germline V gene, CDR1 is SGDLS and CDR2 is YYNGEE. For the CDR3, the DNA is TGTGCCAGCAGCTACTACGCAGATACGCAGTATTTT. It specifies CASSYYADTQYF.

The chain has TRBV6-5 and TRBJ2-7; 13 bases are shared with TRBD2. CDR3 length equals 15 residues. Germline V gene lookup returns CDR1 MNHEY and CDR2 SVGAGI. V shed 6 bases and J 2 bases; nucleotides not matched to a gene: 4. The CDR3 sequence: CASSIGTSGAYEQYF. CDR3 DNA: TGTGCCAGCAGCATAGGGACTAGCGGGGCCTACGAGCAGTACTTC.

The gene calls are TRBV5-1 and TRBJ2-7, with D uncertain. CDR1 and CDR2 from the germline V gene are SGHRS and YFSETQ. V was cut by 0 bases and J by 2 bases, with 9 bases left in between. The CDR3 totals 14 residues. The CDR3 DNA is TGCGCCAGCAGCTTGGGGCCGCAAGCCTACGAGCAGTACTTC. Translated, it gives CASSLGPQAYEQYF.

In this sample, this clone turned up a few times. The rearrangement uses TRBV6-1 and TRBJ1-4, with 8 positions matching TRBD1. With V trimmed by 6 bases and J by 4 bases, 4 bases remained unmatched. CDR3 length equals 14 residues. Germline V lookup: CDR1 MNHNS, CDR2 SASEGT. This chain's CDR3 is CASRRTGNNEKLFF. DNA for the CDR3: TGTGCCAGCAGACGGACAGGGAATAATGAAAAACTGTTTTTT.

This sequence joins TRBV7-4 and TRBJ1-5; 7 bases fit TRBD1. CDR1 SGHVT and CDR2 SQSDAQ come from the germline V gene. The CDR3 runs 16 residues. J gave up 0 bases and V 4 bases, and 6 bases lay outside the gene matches. This CDR3 is CASSSRDSFSNQPQHF. CDR3 DNA sequence: TGTGCCAGCAGCTCCCGGGACAGTTTTAGCAATCAGCCCCAGCATTTT.

This clone was counted a few times. The chain has TRBV5-5 and TRBJ2-7; 7 positions match TRBD1. The CDR3 spans 15 residues. J gave up 0 bases and V 3 bases, and 6 bases lay outside the gene matches. In germline, CDR1 is SGHKS, CDR2 YYEKEE (reference sequence). This CDR3 is CASSYQGQSSYEQYF. For the CDR3, the DNA is TGTGCCAGCAGCTACCAGGGACAGAGCTCCTACGAGCAGTACTTC.

In this sample, this clone turned up once. The rearrangement uses TRBV7-2 and TRBJ1-1, with TRBD1 matching over 7 bases. Trimming cost V 3 bases and J 1 base; bases outside gene matches: 8. CDR3 size: 16 residues. The V gene's germline CDR1 is SGHTA and CDR2 FQGNSA. CDR3: CASSFLSGTANTEAFF. The CDR3 DNA reads TGTGCCAGCAGCTTTCTTTCCGGGACAGCGAACACTGAAGCTTTCTTT. Full variable domain (rest looked up from reference TRBV7-2 and TRBJ1-1): GAGVSQSPSNKVTEKGKDVELRCDPISGHTALYWYRQSLGQGLEFLIYFQGNSAPDKSGLPSDRFSAERTGGSVSTLTIQRTQQEDSAVYLCASSFLSGTANTEAFFGQGTRLTVV.

The CDR3 DNA reads TGTGCCAGCAGCCGCGACAGGGCGCCTAATGAAAAACTGTTTTTT. Its protein product is CASSRDRAPNEKLFF. The J gene is TRBJ1-4, the V gene TRBV6-5, with TRBD1 matching over 7 bases. The ends lost 6 bases at V and 3 bases at J; junction bases unmatched: 7. The CDR3 is 15 amino acids. The V gene's germline CDR1 is MNHEY and CDR2 SVGAGI.

The chain has TRBV9 and TRBJ2-1; TRBD2 matches 7 bases. Germline loops: CDR1 SGDLS, CDR2 YYNGEE. J lost 3 bases, V lost 0 bases, and 6 bases had no gene match. The CDR3 runs 16 residues. The CDR3 DNA sequence: TGTGCCAGCAGCGTAGGTGGCGGGAGTGGCTACAATGAGCAGTTCTTC. Amino acid sequence: CASSVGGGSGYNEQFF. Looking up the rest from reference TRBV9 and TRBJ2-1 gives the full variable domain: DSGVTQTPKHLITATGQRVTLRCSPRSGDLSVYWYQQSLDQGLQFLIQYYNGEERAKGNILERFSAQQFPDLHSELNLSSLELGDSALYFCASSVGGGSGYNEQFFGPGTRLTVL.

The V gene is TRBV29-1, the J gene TRBJ2-3; 7 positions agree with TRBD2. The length of the CDR3 is 13 residues. Trimming cost V 5 bases and J 0 bases; bases outside gene matches: 2. Germline loops: CDR1 SQVTM, CDR2 ANQGSEA. The CDR3 loop reads CSVMGGSTDTQYF. For the CDR3, the DNA is TGCAGCGTTATGGGAGGGAGCACAGATACGCAGTATTTT.

This sequence joins TRBV2 and TRBJ2-3; 12 nucleotides align to TRBD2. The CDR3 is 14 residues long. Germline assignment: CDR1 SNHLY and CDR2 FYNNEI. V shed 9 bases, J shed 3 bases, and the junction held 4 bases outside the gene matches. In DNA, the CDR3 is TGTGCCAGTCTAGCGGGGGGGCGTACAGATACGCAGTATTTT. Translation gives CASLAGGRTDTQYF.